What follows is one T cell receptor beta chain and its context. This record comes from a study of PD-L1 blockade in urothelial cancer. With V trimmed by 7 bases and J by 3 bases, 9 bases remained unmatched. This CDR3 spans 15 amino acids. Germline V lookup: CDR1 MNHNS, CDR2 SASEGT. Time point of the sample: pretreatment peripheral blood. Assay used: immunoSEQ multiplex PCR; TCRdb lists only in-frame clones, some missing. Found here are about 17,000 clones, about 91% of them singletons; the top ten hold 12%. This receptor was taken from a man between 65 and 79 years old with urothelial cancer. The sequencing used PBMCs, collected around atezolizumab (anti-PD-L1) treatment. V is TRBV6-1 and J is TRBJ2-1; 7 positions agree with TRBD1. DNA of the CDR3: TGTGCCAGCATCAAGGACAGGATTGACTACAATGAGCAGTTCTTC. Translating it yields CASIKDRIDYNEQFF.